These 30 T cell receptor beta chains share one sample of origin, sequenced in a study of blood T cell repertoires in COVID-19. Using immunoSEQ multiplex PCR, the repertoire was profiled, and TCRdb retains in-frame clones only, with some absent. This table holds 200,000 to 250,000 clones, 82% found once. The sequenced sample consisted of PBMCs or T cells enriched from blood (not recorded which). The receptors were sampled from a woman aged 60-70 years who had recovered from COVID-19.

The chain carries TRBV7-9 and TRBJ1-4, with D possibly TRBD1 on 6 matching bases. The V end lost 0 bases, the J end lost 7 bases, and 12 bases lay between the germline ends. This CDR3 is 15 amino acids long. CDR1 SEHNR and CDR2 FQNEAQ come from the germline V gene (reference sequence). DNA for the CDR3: TGTGCCAGCAGCTTAGCGAAGGGGGATAGTGAAAAACTGTTTTTT. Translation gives CASSLAKGDSEKLFF.

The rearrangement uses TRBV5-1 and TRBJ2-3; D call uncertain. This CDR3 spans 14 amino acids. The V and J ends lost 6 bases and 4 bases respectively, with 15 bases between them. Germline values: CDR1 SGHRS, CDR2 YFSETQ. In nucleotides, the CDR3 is TGCGCCAGCAACCGGCGAGGAGATGCAGATACGCAGTATTTT. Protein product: CASNRRGDADTQYF.

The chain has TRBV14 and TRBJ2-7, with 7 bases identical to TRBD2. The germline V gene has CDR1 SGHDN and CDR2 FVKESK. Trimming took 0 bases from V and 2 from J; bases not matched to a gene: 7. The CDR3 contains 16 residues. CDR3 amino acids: CASSQDAASGAYEQYF. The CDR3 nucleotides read TGTGCCAGCAGCCAAGATGCGGCTAGCGGAGCCTACGAGCAGTACTTC.

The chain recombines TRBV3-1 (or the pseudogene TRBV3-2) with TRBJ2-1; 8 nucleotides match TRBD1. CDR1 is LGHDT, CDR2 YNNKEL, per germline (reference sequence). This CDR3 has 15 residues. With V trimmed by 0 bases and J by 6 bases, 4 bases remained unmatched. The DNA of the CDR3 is TGTGCCAGCAGCCAAGAAGGACAGGGAGCCAATGAGCAGTTCTTC. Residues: CASSQEGQGANEQFF.

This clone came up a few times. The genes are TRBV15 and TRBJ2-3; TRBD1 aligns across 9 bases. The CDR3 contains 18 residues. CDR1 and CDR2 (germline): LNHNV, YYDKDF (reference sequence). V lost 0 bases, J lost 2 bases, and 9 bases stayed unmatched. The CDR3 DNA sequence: TGTGCCACCAGCAGAGATCGAGGACAGGGGAAGGTCACAGATACGCAGTATTTT. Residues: CATSRDRGQGKVTDTQYF.

CDR3 in DNA: TGTGCCAGCAGTTCCGCTTCGGGAGGAAACACCATATATTTT. This sequence encodes CASSSASGGNTIYF. The rearrangement uses TRBV6-2 or TRBV6-3 and TRBJ1-3, with D unclear. The CDR3 runs to 14 residues. CDR1 is MNHEY and CDR2 is SVGEGT in the germline V gene. The V gene lost 4 bases and the J gene lost 4 bases, with 11 bases spanning the gap.

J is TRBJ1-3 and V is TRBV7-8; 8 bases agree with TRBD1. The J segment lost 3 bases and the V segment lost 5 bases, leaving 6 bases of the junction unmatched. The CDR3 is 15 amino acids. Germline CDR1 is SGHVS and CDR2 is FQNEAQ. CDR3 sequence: CASSPRGQVGNTIYF. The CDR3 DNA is TGTGCCAGCAGCCCCCGGGGACAGGTTGGAAACACCATATATTTT.

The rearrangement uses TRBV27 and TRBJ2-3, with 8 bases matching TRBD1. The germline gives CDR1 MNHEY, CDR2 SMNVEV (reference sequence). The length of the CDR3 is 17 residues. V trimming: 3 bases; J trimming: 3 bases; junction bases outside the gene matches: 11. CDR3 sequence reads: CASSLLRGTGLTDTQYF. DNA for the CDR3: TGTGCCAGCAGTTTGCTCCGCGGGACAGGACTAACAGATACGCAGTATTTT.

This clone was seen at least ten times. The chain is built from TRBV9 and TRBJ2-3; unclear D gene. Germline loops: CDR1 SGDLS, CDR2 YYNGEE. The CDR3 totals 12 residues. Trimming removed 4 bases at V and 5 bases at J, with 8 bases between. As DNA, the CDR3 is TGTGCCAGCAGCTCTGACTTAGATACGCAGTATTTT. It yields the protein CASSSDLDTQYF.

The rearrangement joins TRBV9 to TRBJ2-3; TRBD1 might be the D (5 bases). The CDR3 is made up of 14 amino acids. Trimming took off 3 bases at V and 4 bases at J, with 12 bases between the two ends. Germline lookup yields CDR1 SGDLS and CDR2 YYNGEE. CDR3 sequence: CASSALTDSDTQYF. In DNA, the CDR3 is TGTGCCAGCAGCGCCCTGACAGATTCAGATACGCAGTATTTT.

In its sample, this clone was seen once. The CDR3 spells CASSVRGGETQYF. As DNA, the CDR3 is TGTGCCAGCAGTGTCAGGGGTGGAGAGACCCAGTACTTC. This chain uses TRBV2 with TRBJ2-5; tentatively, D is TRBD1 (6 bases). This CDR3 region has 13 residues. V lost 4 bases and J lost 4, with 10 bases in between. Germline loops: CDR1 SNHLY, CDR2 FYNNEI.

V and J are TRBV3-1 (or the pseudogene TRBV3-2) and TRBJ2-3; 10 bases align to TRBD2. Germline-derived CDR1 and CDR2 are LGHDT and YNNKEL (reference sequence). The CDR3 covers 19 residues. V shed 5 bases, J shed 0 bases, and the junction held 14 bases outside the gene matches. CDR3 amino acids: CASSKPGTSGATSTDTQYF. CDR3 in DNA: TGTGCCAGCAGCAAACCCGGAACTAGCGGGGCCACGAGCACAGATACGCAGTATTTT.

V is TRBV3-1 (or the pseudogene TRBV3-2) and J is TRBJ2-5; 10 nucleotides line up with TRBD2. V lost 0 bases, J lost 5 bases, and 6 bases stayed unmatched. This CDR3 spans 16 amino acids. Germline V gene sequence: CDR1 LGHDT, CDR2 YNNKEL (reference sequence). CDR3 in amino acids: CASSQESTSGVETQYF. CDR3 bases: TGTGCCAGCAGCCAAGAAAGTACTAGCGGGGTTGAGACCCAGTACTTC.

The CDR3, as DNA: TGCGCCAGCACCCTGGACAGGGTAGATGGCTACACCTTC. Translation gives CASTLDRVDGYTF. The chain is built from TRBV10-2 and TRBJ1-2, with TRBD1 matching over 8 bases. V shed 7 bases, J shed 6 bases, and the junction held 7 bases outside the gene matches. Germline CDR1 reads WSHSY; CDR2 reads SAAADI. This CDR3 spans 13 amino acids.

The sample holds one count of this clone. This chain's CDR3 is CASRETSGAYNEQFF. For the CDR3, the DNA is TGTGCCAGCCGAGAGACTAGCGGGGCTTACAATGAGCAGTTCTTC. The genes are TRBV6-4 and TRBJ2-1, with 11 bases matching TRBD2. V shed 8 bases, J shed 4 bases, and the junction held 7 bases outside the gene matches. The CDR3 covers 15 residues. The V gene's germline CDR1 is MRHNA and CDR2 SNTAGT.

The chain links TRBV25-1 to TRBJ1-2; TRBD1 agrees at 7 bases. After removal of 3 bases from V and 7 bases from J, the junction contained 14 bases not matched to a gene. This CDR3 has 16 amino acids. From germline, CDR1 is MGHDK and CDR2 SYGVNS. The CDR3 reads CASSDGGGNTWGGYTF. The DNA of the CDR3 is TGTGCCAGCAGTGACGGAGGGGGCAACACGTGGGGTGGCTACACCTTC.

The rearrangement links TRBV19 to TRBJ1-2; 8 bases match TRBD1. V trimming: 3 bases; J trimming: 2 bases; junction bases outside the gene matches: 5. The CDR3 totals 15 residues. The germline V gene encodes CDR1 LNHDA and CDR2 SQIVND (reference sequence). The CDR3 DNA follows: TGTGCCAGTAGTATCCCCGACAGGGGAAACTATGGCTACACCTTC. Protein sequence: CASSIPDRGNYGYTF. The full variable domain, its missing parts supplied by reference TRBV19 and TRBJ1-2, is DGGITQSPKYLFRKEGQNVTLSCEQNLNHDAMYWYRQDPGQGLRLIYYSQIVNDFQKGDIAEGYSVSREKKESFPLTVTSAQKNPTAFYLCASSIPDRGNYGYTFGSGTRLTVV.

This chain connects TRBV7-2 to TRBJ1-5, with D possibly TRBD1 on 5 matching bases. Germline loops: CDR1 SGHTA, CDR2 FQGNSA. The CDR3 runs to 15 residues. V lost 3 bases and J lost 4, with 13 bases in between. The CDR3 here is CASSFGAGENQPQHF. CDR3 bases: TGTGCCAGCAGCTTTGGGGCGGGGGAGAATCAGCCCCAGCATTTT.

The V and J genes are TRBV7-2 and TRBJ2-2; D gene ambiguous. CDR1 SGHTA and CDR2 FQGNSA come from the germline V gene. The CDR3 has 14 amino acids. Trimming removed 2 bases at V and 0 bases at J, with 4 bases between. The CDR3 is CASSLFANTGELFF. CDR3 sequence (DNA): TGTGCCAGCAGCTTATTCGCGAACACCGGGGAGCTGTTTTTT.

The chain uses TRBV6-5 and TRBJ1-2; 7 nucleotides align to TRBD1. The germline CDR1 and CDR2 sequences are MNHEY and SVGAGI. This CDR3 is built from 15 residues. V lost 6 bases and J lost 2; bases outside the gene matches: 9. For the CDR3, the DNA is TGTGCCAGCAGACCTCGACAGGGTTCCAACTATGGCTACACCTTC. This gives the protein CASRPRQGSNYGYTF.

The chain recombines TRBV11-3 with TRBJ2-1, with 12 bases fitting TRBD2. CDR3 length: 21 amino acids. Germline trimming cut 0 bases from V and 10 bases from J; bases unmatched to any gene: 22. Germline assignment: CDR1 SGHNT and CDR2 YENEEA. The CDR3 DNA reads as TGTGCCAGCAGCTTAGAGTATACTAGCGGGGGGTCTAGCTCGGGTGGAGTCGAGCAGTTCTTC. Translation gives CASSLEYTSGGSSSGGVEQFF.

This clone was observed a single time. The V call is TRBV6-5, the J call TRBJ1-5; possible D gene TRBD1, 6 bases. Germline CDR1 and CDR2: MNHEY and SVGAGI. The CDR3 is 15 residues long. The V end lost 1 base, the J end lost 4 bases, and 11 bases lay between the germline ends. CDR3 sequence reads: CASSYFDRNNQPQHF. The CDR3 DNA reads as TGTGCCAGCAGTTACTTCGACAGGAATAATCAGCCCCAGCATTTT.

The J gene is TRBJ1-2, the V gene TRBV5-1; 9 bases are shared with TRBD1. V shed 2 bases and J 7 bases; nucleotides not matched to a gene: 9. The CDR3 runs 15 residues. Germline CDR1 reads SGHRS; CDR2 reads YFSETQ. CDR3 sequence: CASSFSTGGASGYTF. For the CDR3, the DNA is TGCGCCAGCAGCTTTTCCACAGGGGGCGCGTCTGGCTACACCTTC.

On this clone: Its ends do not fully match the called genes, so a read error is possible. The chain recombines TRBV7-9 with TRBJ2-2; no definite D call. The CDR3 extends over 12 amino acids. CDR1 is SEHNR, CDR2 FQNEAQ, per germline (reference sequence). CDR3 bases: TGTGCCAGCAGCTTAAACAGCGGGGAGCTGTTTTTT. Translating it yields CASSLNSGELFF. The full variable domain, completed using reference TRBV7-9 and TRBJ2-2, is DTGVSQNPRHKITKRGQNVTFRCDPISEHNRLYWYRQTLGQGPEFLTYFQNEAQLEKSRLLSDRFSAERPKGSFSTLEIQRTEQGDSAMYLCASSLNSGELFFGEGSRLTVL.

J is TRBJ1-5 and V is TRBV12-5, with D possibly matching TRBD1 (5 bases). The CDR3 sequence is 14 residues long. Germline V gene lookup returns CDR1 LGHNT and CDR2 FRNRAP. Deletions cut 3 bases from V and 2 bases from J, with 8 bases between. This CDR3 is CASGFQGGNQPQHF. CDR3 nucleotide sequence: TGTGCTAGTGGTTTCCAGGGCGGCAATCAGCCCCAGCATTTT.

In DNA form, the CDR3 reads TGTGCCAGCAGCAACAGGGGGCGAACTGAAGCTTTCTTT. This codes for CASSNRGRTEAFF. V is TRBV12-3 or TRBV12-4 and J is TRBJ1-1, with 9 bases that match TRBD1. CDR3 length: 13 residues. V lost 6 bases, J lost 5 bases, and 4 bases stayed unmatched.

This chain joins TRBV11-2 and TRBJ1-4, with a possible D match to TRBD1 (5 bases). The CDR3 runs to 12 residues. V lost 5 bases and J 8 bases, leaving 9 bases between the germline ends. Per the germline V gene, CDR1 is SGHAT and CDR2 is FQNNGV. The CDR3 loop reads CASSAGREKLFF. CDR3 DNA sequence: TGTGCCAGCAGCGCGGGACGAGAAAAACTGTTTTTT.

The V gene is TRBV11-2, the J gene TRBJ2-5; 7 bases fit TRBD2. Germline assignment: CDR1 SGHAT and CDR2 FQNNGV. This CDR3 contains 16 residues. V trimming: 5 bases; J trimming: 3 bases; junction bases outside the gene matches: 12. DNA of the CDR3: TGTGCCAGCAGCGGCCGGACTAGTCTGGGTAAAGAGACCCAGTACTTC. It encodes CASSGRTSLGKETQYF.

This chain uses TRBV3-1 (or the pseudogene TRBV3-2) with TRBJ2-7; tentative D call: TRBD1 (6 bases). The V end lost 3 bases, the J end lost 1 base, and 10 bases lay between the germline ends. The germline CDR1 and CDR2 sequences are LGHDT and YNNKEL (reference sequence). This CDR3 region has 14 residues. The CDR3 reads CASSQPGQSYEQYF. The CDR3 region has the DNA TGTGCCAGCAGCCAGCCAGGACAGTCCTACGAGCAGTACTTC.

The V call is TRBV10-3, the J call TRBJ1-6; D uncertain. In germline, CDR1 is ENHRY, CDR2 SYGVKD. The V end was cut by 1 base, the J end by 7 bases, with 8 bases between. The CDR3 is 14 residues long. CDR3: CAISEFEVNSPLHF. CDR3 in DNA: TGTGCCATCAGTGAGTTTGAGGTGAATTCACCCCTCCACTTT.